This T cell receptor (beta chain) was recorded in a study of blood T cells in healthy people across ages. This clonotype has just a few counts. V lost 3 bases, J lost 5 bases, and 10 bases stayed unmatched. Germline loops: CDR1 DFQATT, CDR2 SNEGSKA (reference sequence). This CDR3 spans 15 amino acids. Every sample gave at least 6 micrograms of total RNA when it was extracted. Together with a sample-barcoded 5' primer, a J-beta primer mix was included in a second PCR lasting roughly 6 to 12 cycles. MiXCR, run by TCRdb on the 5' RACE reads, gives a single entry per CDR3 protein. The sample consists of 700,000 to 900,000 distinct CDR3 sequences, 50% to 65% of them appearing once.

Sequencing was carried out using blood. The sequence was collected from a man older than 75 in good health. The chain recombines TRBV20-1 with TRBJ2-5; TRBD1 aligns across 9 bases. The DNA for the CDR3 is TGCAGTGCTAGTGTGGGAACAGGGGGCGATGAGACCCAGTACTTC. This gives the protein CSASVGTGGDETQYF.